Listed below are T cell receptor beta chains from one sample, sequenced in a study of identical twins. One entry per CDR3 protein, called by TCRdb with MiXCR from the 5' RACE reads. Of 750,000 to 950,000 distinct CDR3 sequences in the sample, 9% to 15% are singletons; the top ten hold around 1.6%. The data also belong to a second study, concerning yellow fever vaccine responses in identical twins.

The sample taken for sequencing was PBMCs. The receptors here all came from a woman under 30 in good health. Both conserved end residues are part of each CDR3. D genes are given only for firm matches.

v_gene: TRBV25-1; d_gene: .; j_gene: TRBJ1-4; CDR3aa: CASSVGQGSTEKLFF
v_gene: TRBV29-1; d_gene: .; j_gene: TRBJ1-2; CDR3aa: CSAGGEPGGGYTF
v_gene: TRBV20-1; d_gene: TRBD1; j_gene: TRBJ1-2; CDR3aa: CSARDPGGNYGYTF
v_gene: TRBV5-1; d_gene: .; j_gene: TRBJ2-1; CDR3aa: CASSGYTSSYNEQFF
v_gene: TRBV20-1; d_gene: TRBD2; j_gene: TRBJ2-5; CDR3aa: CSFNRGGKETQYF
v_gene: TRBV5-1; d_gene: TRBD1; j_gene: TRBJ2-2; CDR3aa: CASSLEGTGGRELFF
v_gene: TRBV7-9; d_gene: TRBD2; j_gene: TRBJ2-5; CDR3aa: CASNMGLAGRETQYF
v_gene: TRBV15; d_gene: TRBD2; j_gene: TRBJ2-2; CDR3aa: CATSRELPLAGGNTGELFF
v_gene: TRBV11-2; d_gene: TRBD2; j_gene: TRBJ2-2; CDR3aa: CASSPNSGRGGELFF
v_gene: TRBV6-2/TRBV6-3; d_gene: TRBD1; j_gene: TRBJ2-7; CDR3aa: CASGTVAYEQYF
v_gene: TRBV15; d_gene: .; j_gene: TRBJ2-1; CDR3aa: CATSRDNSAREKFF
v_gene: TRBV27; d_gene: TRBD2; j_gene: TRBJ2-1; CDR3aa: CASSPGGNSYNEQFF
v_gene: TRBV7-9; d_gene: .; j_gene: TRBJ2-5; CDR3aa: CASSSAGGTQYF
v_gene: TRBV27; d_gene: TRBD2; j_gene: TRBJ2-3; CDR3aa: CASSSARLGMGGSDTQYF
v_gene: TRBV14; d_gene: .; j_gene: TRBJ1-1; CDR3aa: CASSPGQNTEVFF
v_gene: TRBV12-3/TRBV12-4; d_gene: TRBD2; j_gene: TRBJ2-7; CDR3aa: CASSLSSGRAYEQYF
v_gene: TRBV18; d_gene: .; j_gene: TRBJ1-2; CDR3aa: CASSLDTVPSYTF
v_gene: TRBV4-1; d_gene: TRBD2; j_gene: TRBJ2-2; CDR3aa: CASSPGGVGLATGELFF
v_gene: TRBV7-9; d_gene: TRBD2; j_gene: TRBJ2-2; CDR3aa: CASSAAGGTGELFF
v_gene: TRBV3-1; d_gene: .; j_gene: TRBJ2-1; CDR3aa: CASSQQRANEQFF
v_gene: TRBV27; d_gene: .; j_gene: TRBJ2-2; CDR3aa: CASGTVGGYTGELFF
v_gene: TRBV3-1; d_gene: TRBD1; j_gene: TRBJ1-6; CDR3aa: CASSQKDRGSPLHF
v_gene: TRBV6-2/TRBV6-3; d_gene: .; j_gene: TRBJ2-2; CDR3aa: CASTRDTFANTGELFF
v_gene: TRBV28; d_gene: .; j_gene: TRBJ2-7; CDR3aa: CASSFLYRPYEQYF
v_gene: TRBV5-1; d_gene: .; j_gene: TRBJ2-3; CDR3aa: CASSLFGLARDTQYF
v_gene: TRBV6-4; d_gene: TRBD2; j_gene: TRBJ2-3; CDR3aa: CASSPASGGAPDTQYF
v_gene: TRBV7-6; d_gene: .; j_gene: TRBJ2-1; CDR3aa: CASSPRLQAEQFF
v_gene: TRBV25-1; d_gene: .; j_gene: TRBJ2-5; CDR3aa: CASSGLGVRQETQYF
v_gene: TRBV12-3/TRBV12-4; d_gene: TRBD1; j_gene: TRBJ2-5; CDR3aa: CASSTRDRGYQETQYF
v_gene: TRBV4-1; d_gene: .; j_gene: TRBJ2-1; CDR3aa: CASSQDSATGSYNEQFF
v_gene: TRBV28; d_gene: .; j_gene: TRBJ2-5; CDR3aa: CASSMVHEQETQYF
v_gene: TRBV18; d_gene: .; j_gene: TRBJ2-7; CDR3aa: CASTPGVSNTYEQYF
v_gene: TRBV24-1; d_gene: .; j_gene: TRBJ2-3; CDR3aa: CATSERSTRGDTQYF
v_gene: TRBV5-6; d_gene: .; j_gene: TRBJ2-7; CDR3aa: CASSFGGMDYEQYF
v_gene: TRBV20-1; d_gene: .; j_gene: TRBJ2-7; CDR3aa: CSASPPRYEQYF
v_gene: TRBV20-1; d_gene: TRBD2; j_gene: TRBJ2-3; CDR3aa: CSARGRQRGRGDTQYF
v_gene: TRBV5-1; d_gene: .; j_gene: TRBJ2-2; CDR3aa: CASSPRDDGELFF
v_gene: TRBV20-1; d_gene: .; j_gene: TRBJ2-7; CDR3aa: CSARAGALIYEQYF
v_gene: TRBV28; d_gene: .; j_gene: TRBJ1-5; CDR3aa: CASSFSLGANQPQHF
v_gene: TRBV6-2/TRBV6-3; d_gene: .; j_gene: TRBJ1-1; CDR3aa: CASSYFGGPMNTEAFF
v_gene: TRBV9; d_gene: TRBD2; j_gene: TRBJ2-5; CDR3aa: CASSVAARSGGQETQYF
v_gene: TRBV7-9; d_gene: .; j_gene: TRBJ2-5; CDR3aa: CASSSRERGPQETQYF
v_gene: TRBV7-9; d_gene: .; j_gene: TRBJ2-5; CDR3aa: CASSILDRDTKETQYF
v_gene: TRBV3-1; d_gene: TRBD2; j_gene: TRBJ2-5; CDR3aa: CASSQARTSGETQYF
v_gene: TRBV11-3; d_gene: .; j_gene: TRBJ2-2; CDR3aa: CASSPLVTGELFF
v_gene: TRBV28; d_gene: TRBD1; j_gene: TRBJ1-2; CDR3aa: CASSPDRVEVHTF
v_gene: TRBV12-3/TRBV12-4; d_gene: TRBD1; j_gene: TRBJ2-5; CDR3aa: CASSSRDRGGVAQYF
v_gene: TRBV2; d_gene: .; j_gene: TRBJ1-1; CDR3aa: CASSIGPPVNTEAFF
v_gene: TRBV20-1; d_gene: TRBD2; j_gene: TRBJ2-1; CDR3aa: CSASTFLAGGYNEQFF
v_gene: TRBV7-2; d_gene: .; j_gene: TRBJ2-3; CDR3aa: CASSLVVSVTDTQYF
v_gene: TRBV29-1; d_gene: .; j_gene: TRBJ2-3; CDR3aa: CSAVPILGTDTQYF
v_gene: TRBV27; d_gene: .; j_gene: TRBJ2-7; CDR3aa: CASSPKRLVFYEQYF
v_gene: TRBV2; d_gene: .; j_gene: TRBJ1-3; CDR3aa: CASRYGTASGNTIYF
v_gene: TRBV20-1; d_gene: TRBD1; j_gene: TRBJ2-5; CDR3aa: CSARMGTAQETQYF
v_gene: TRBV5-6; d_gene: .; j_gene: TRBJ2-3; CDR3aa: CASSLARYLTDTQYF